This record concerns one TCR beta chain sequence. Antigen specificity is unknown. The sample comes from a study of shared clonotypes between healthy human individuals. Study results and caveats: Represented genetic and exposure-history diversity was restricted by having few donors.

CD45RO-negative CD8 cells positively selected for CCR7 made up the naive population, which excluded terminally differentiated effector memory CD45RA+ cells. An even split of each subset's genomic DNA across several immunoSEQ plates was performed. TCRdb's table, derived via immunoSEQ multiplex PCR, lists solely in-frame clones and lacks some. The sample carries millions of clones, just over 90% recorded once. CDR1 and CDR2 (germline): SGHAT, FQNNGV. V trimming: 5 bases; J trimming: 0 bases; junction bases outside the gene matches: 8. This CDR3 has 18 residues. The chain combines TRBV11-2 with TRBJ2-6; 9 bases fit TRBD1. Specimen: naive CD8+ T cells from PBMCs. The TCR was taken from a young man in good health. Some clones in this sample may be carry-over from other donors' samples. DNA of the CDR3: TGTGCCAGCAGCCCCCGGACAGGGGAAATCTCTGGGGCCAACGTCCTGACTTTC. Translated: CASSPRTGEISGANVLTF.